Below are 30 T cell receptor beta chains sequenced from a single sample in a study of neurological immune-mediated disorders. Time point meaning: longitudinal time-point 3. TCRdb used MiXCR to reprocess the 5' RACE reads, holding one entry per CDR3 protein. The sample records 84,000 or so distinct CDR3 sequences, about 4.5% being singletons. Sequencing used PBMCs. These receptors came from a woman aged 60 to 75 with multiple sclerosis.

This clonotype was counted a few times. The V and J genes are TRBV3-1 and TRBJ1-2; 9 positions match TRBD1. The length of the CDR3 is 14 residues. CDR1 is LGHDT, CDR2 YNNKEL, per germline (reference sequence). V shed 5 bases and J 3 bases; nucleotides not matched to a gene: 4. CDR3 sequence reads: CASSFRQGDYGYTF. The DNA of the CDR3 is TGTGCCAGCAGCTTCAGACAGGGGGACTATGGCTACACCTTC.

At least ten counts were recorded for this clonotype. The gene calls are TRBV4-1 and TRBJ2-1, with D perhaps given as TRBD1 or TRBD2 (5 bases each). The CDR3 runs to 17 residues. Per germline, CDR1 MGHRA and CDR2 YSYEKL. V lost 4 bases, J lost 8 bases, and 24 bases lay in between. The CDR3 DNA reads as TGCGCCAGCAGCCCTCGCGGCGCAGGGACCCTTATCTATGAGCAGTTCTTC. Its protein is CASSPRGAGTLIYEQFF.

This clonotype showed up many times. The chain has TRBV28 and TRBJ1-1; TRBD1 matches 7 bases. V was clipped by 7 bases and J by 1 base; unmatched bases: 9. The CDR3 loop spans 15 amino acids. Germline lookup yields CDR1 MDHEN and CDR2 SYDVKM. CDR3 amino acids: CASTSRGGANTEAFF. CDR3 sequence (DNA): TGTGCCAGCACCTCAAGAGGGGGCGCGAACACTGAAGCTTTCTTT. The full variable domain, with the rest looked up from reference TRBV28 and TRBJ1-1, is DVKVTQSSRYLVKRTGEKVFLECVQDMDHENMFWYRQDPGLGLRLIYFSYDVKMKEKGDIPEGYSVSREKKERFSLILESASTNQTSMYLCASTSRGGANTEAFFGQGTRLTVV.

This clonotype came up many times. The chain recombines TRBV5-1 with TRBJ2-5; no clear D gene. V was shortened by 2 bases and J by 0 bases, with 5 bases between the two germline ends. Germline-derived CDR1 and CDR2 are SGHRS and YFSETQ. CDR3 length equals 13 residues. CDR3 amino acids: CASSFGDQETQYF. The CDR3 coding sequence is TGCGCCAGCAGCTTTGGGGACCAAGAGACCCAGTACTTC.

This clonotype showed up many times. The chain is built from TRBV10-3 and TRBJ2-7; D is undetermined. V was pared by 0 bases and J by 3 bases, with 6 bases between. This CDR3 has 13 amino acids. Germline CDR1 reads ENHRY; CDR2 reads SYGVKD. CDR3 DNA: TGTGCCATCAGTGAGTCGGCCCTCTACGAGCAGTACTTC. As protein: CAISESALYEQYF.

This clonotype has at least ten counts. The chain recombines TRBV14 with TRBJ1-1; no definite D call. Germline V gene lookup returns CDR1 SGHDN and CDR2 FVKESK. V was trimmed by 5 bases and J by 2 bases, leaving 9 bases between them. CDR3 size: 13 residues. CDR3 bases: TGTGCCAGCAGCGGCAGTCTCAACACTGAAGCTTTCTTT. Amino acids: CASSGSLNTEAFF. Full variable domain (outside the CDR3, taken from reference TRBV14 and TRBJ1-1): EAGVTQFPSHSVIEKGQTVTLRCDPISGHDNLYWYRRVMGKEIKFLLHFVKESKQDESGMPNNRFLAERTGGTYSTLKVQPAELEDSGVYFCASSGSLNTEAFFGQGTRLTVV.

This clonotype showed up many times. The gene calls are TRBV20-1 and TRBJ2-7, with 11 bases that match TRBD2. The ends lost 3 bases at V and 0 bases at J; junction bases unmatched: 4. CDR3 length equals 15 residues. Germline values: CDR1 DFQATT, CDR2 SNEGSKA (reference sequence). CDR3 DNA sequence: TGCAGTGCTAGTGTGACTAGCGGGGCCTCCTACGAGCAGTACTTC. Translated: CSASVTSGASYEQYF.

The chain recombines TRBV19 with TRBJ1-1; D possibly corresponds to TRBD1 (6 bases). V was clipped by 1 base and J by 5 bases, with 20 bases between them. The CDR3 has 17 amino acids. The germline V gene encodes CDR1 LNHDA and CDR2 SQIVND (reference sequence). The DNA of the CDR3 is TGTGCCAGTAGTATAGGAATTGGGGACATTTGGGGAACTGAAGCTTTCTTT. This codes for CASSIGIGDIWGTEAFF.

This clonotype was counted ten times or more. The chain recombines TRBV4-1 with TRBJ2-5, with D maybe TRBD1 (5 bases). The V end was cut by 1 base, the J end by 5 bases, with 11 bases between. CDR3 length equals 14 residues. Germline CDR1 and CDR2: MGHRA and YSYEKL. The CDR3 coding sequence is TGCGCCAGCAGCCAAGCGAGCAGGGTGGAGACCCAGTACTTC. Its translation is CASSQASRVETQYF.

The chain carries TRBV2 and TRBJ2-5, with TRBD2 matching over 12 bases. This CDR3 spans 19 amino acids. Trimming removed 5 bases from V and 0 bases from J; junction bases left unmatched: 13. Germline V gene lookup returns CDR1 SNHLY and CDR2 FYNNEI. CDR3 bases: TGTGCCAGCAGTCGAACCAGGACTAGCGGGGTCCGGTACCAAGAGACCCAGTACTTC. The encoded protein is CASSRTRTSGVRYQETQYF.

This clonotype was picked up many times. The chain couples TRBV20-1 to TRBJ2-1; either TRBD1 or TRBD2 may supply D (5 bases each). From germline, CDR1 is DFQATT and CDR2 SNEGSKA (reference sequence). The V gene lost 2 bases and the J gene lost 3 bases, with 14 bases spanning the gap. This CDR3 comprises 15 residues. The CDR3 loop is CSARWGPTGYNEQFF. In DNA form, the CDR3 reads TGCAGTGCTAGATGGGGACCGACGGGCTACAATGAGCAGTTCTTC.

This clonotype was picked up many times. The chain links TRBV5-1 to TRBJ1-2; no clear D gene. Germline V gene lookup returns CDR1 SGHRS and CDR2 YFSETQ. The V gene lost 5 bases and the J gene lost 0 bases, with 8 bases spanning the gap. The CDR3 has 13 amino acids. The CDR3 spells CASRRTANYGYTF. The DNA for the CDR3 is TGCGCCAGCAGGCGTACAGCTAACTATGGCTACACCTTC.

This clonotype was picked up many times. V is TRBV5-1 and J is TRBJ1-1; 7 nucleotides match TRBD1. V gave up 4 bases and J gave up 4 bases; unmatched junction bases: 10. The CDR3 has 15 residues. Germline CDR1 is SGHRS and CDR2 is YFSETQ. CDR3 residues: CASSLRTGVVTEAFF. The CDR3 DNA reads TGCGCCAGCAGCCTGCGTACAGGGGTGGTCACTGAAGCTTTCTTT.

In this sample, this clonotype turned up many times. J is TRBJ2-3 and V is TRBV6-6; the match to TRBD1 covers 7 bases. The CDR3 totals 15 residues. CDR1 is MNHNY and CDR2 is SVGAGI in the germline V gene (reference sequence). The V and J ends lost 8 bases and 4 bases, in that order; junction bases with no gene match: 12. For the CDR3, the DNA is TGTGCCAGCTCAGGCAATGGGCAGGGGGCAGATACGCAGTATTTT. It specifies CASSGNGQGADTQYF.

There are many counts of this clonotype. The chain has TRBV7-9 and TRBJ2-2; D may be TRBD2 (7 bases). The CDR3 totals 18 residues. Germline values: CDR1 SEHNR, CDR2 FQNEAQ (reference sequence). V lost 2 bases, J lost 2 bases, and 18 bases lay in between. The DNA for the CDR3 is TGTGCCAGCAGCTTACCGGACGGGGGGACACCAAACACCGGGGAGCTGTTTTTT. Amino acids: CASSLPDGGTPNTGELFF.

This clonotype came up many times. The gene calls are TRBV11-2 and TRBJ1-1, with D perhaps TRBD1 (6 bases). The germline gives CDR1 SGHAT, CDR2 FQNNGV. The CDR3 loop spans 15 amino acids. Trimming took off 1 base at V and 5 bases at J, with 14 bases between the two ends. CDR3 protein: CASSLVAGAQTEAFF. CDR3 coding DNA: TGTGCCAGCAGCTTAGTGGCGGGGGCGCAAACTGAAGCTTTCTTT.

This clonotype showed up many times. V gene TRBV7-2 combines with J gene TRBJ1-5, with D unresolved. CDR1 and CDR2 (germline): SGHTA, FQGNSA. Trimming stripped 5 bases from V and 7 bases from J, with 15 bases between. The CDR3 consists of 14 residues. DNA for the CDR3: TGTGCCAGCAGCGCCGGTCGCGAGGGCCAGCCCCAGCATTTT. Translated, it gives CASSAGREGQPQHF.

This clonotype was detected ten times or more. This chain joins TRBV6-1 and TRBJ1-1; D ambiguous. Deletions cut 2 bases from V and 2 bases from J, with 9 bases between. The CDR3 contains 14 residues. Germline V CDR1 and CDR2: MNHNS, SASEGT. CDR3 in DNA: TGTGCCAGCAGTGAAATCCCAGCCAACACTGAAGCTTTCTTT. Translated, it gives CASSEIPANTEAFF.

Concerning this clonotype itself: This may arise from a read error, as a much more abundant clone is one base away. This chain connects TRBV2 to TRBJ1-1, with D possibly TRBD1 on 5 matching bases. The CDR3 consists of 16 residues. The germline V gene encodes CDR1 SNHLY and CDR2 FYNNEI. V lost 3 bases, J lost 2 bases, and 16 bases lay in between. CDR3 residues: CASSDLRRGTNTEAFF. The CDR3 DNA follows: TGTGCCAGCAGTGACCTCCGACGGGGGACCAACACTGAAGCTTTCTTT. Full variable domain (rest looked up from reference TRBV2 and TRBJ1-1): EPEVTQTPSHQVTQMGQEVILRCVPISNHLYFYWYRQILGQKVEFLVSFYNNEISEKSEIFDDQFSVERPDGSNFTLKIRSTKLEDSAMYFCASSDLRRGTNTEAFFGQGTRLTVV.

This clonotype was detected many times. The chain is built from TRBV6-5 and TRBJ2-5, with D unresolved. V lost 1 base to trimming and J lost 5 bases, with 2 bases between them. Germline V lookup: CDR1 MNHEY, CDR2 SVGAGI. This CDR3 is 11 amino acids long. The CDR3 DNA follows: TGTGCCAGCAGTTACTTTGAGACCCAGTACTTC. It is translated as CASSYFETQYF.

This clonotype was seen many times. This chain joins TRBV5-1 and TRBJ1-1, with D uncertain. Germline V gives CDR1 SGHRS, CDR2 YFSETQ. The CDR3 is 14 amino acids. The ends were cut back, 7 bases at V and 0 bases at J, with 13 bases in the middle. CDR3 protein: CASGGGVMNTEAFF. As DNA, the CDR3 is TGCGCCAGCGGTGGTGGAGTCATGAACACTGAAGCTTTCTTT.

This clonotype was picked up many times. The genes are TRBV7-9 and TRBJ2-2, with TRBD2 matching over 12 bases. The CDR3 runs 16 residues. Per the germline V gene, CDR1 is SEHNR and CDR2 is FQNEAQ (reference sequence). V lost 5 bases to trimming and J lost 9 bases; unmatched junction nucleotides: 10. The CDR3: CASSLASGGAHRELFF. The CDR3 bases are TGTGCCAGCAGCCTCGCTAGCGGGGGGGCCCATCGGGAGCTGTTTTTT.

Ten or more counts support this clonotype. The chain combines TRBV28 with TRBJ1-5; 7 positions agree with TRBD1. Germline V gene lookup returns CDR1 MDHEN and CDR2 SYDVKM. The length of the CDR3 is 14 residues. V trimming: 5 bases; J trimming: 6 bases; junction bases outside the gene matches: 7. CDR3 nucleotides: TGTGCCAGCAGTACTCGACAGGGAGTTCAGCCCCAGCATTTT. This encodes CASSTRQGVQPQHF.

CDR3 amino acids: CASSIGGRYEKLFF. Here the CDR3 DNA reads TGCGCCAGCAGCATCGGGGGACGGTATGAAAAACTGTTTTTT. The chain carries TRBV5-1 and TRBJ1-4, with a weak D call TRBD1 (5 bases). The V end lost 4 bases, the J end lost 6 bases, and 13 bases lay between the germline ends. Germline CDR1 is SGHRS and CDR2 is YFSETQ. The CDR3 loop spans 14 amino acids.

This clonotype was observed at least ten times. The V and J genes are TRBV6-6 and TRBJ2-7; 9 bases fit TRBD1. The CDR3 contains 13 residues. J lost 5 bases, V lost 7 bases, and 6 bases had no gene match. The germline V gene has CDR1 MNHNY and CDR2 SVGAGI (reference sequence). The CDR3 bases are TGTGCCAGCACCCGGACAGGGGAGAACGAGCAGTACTTC. The encoded protein is CASTRTGENEQYF.

This clonotype has ten or more counts. The V call is TRBV3-1, the J call TRBJ2-5; 11 bases are shared with TRBD1. V gave up 0 bases and J gave up 5 bases; unmatched junction bases: 11. Per germline, CDR1 LGHDT and CDR2 YNNKEL (reference sequence). The CDR3 consists of 18 residues. DNA of the CDR3: TGTGCCAGCAGCCAAGATCCTCTCCGGGACAGGGGGGGCGAGACCCAGTACTTC. Protein product: CASSQDPLRDRGGETQYF.

The chain links TRBV5-1 to TRBJ2-3, with D unresolved. Germline CDR1 is SGHRS and CDR2 is YFSETQ. The CDR3 extends over 12 amino acids. V dropped 6 bases and J dropped 6 bases, with 11 bases sitting between them. The chain's CDR3 is CASIPIGDTQYF. CDR3 sequence (DNA): TGCGCCAGCATCCCAATCGGTGATACGCAGTATTTT.

This clonotype was detected many times. The chain couples TRBV20-1 to TRBJ1-5, with D possibly being TRBD1 (5 bases). The CDR3 runs to 15 residues. Looked up from germline, CDR1 is DFQATT and CDR2 is SNEGSKA (reference sequence). Trimming took 3 bases from V and 2 from J, leaving 14 bases between them. CDR3 sequence reads: CSARAGFAGNQPQHF. CDR3 sequence (DNA): TGCAGTGCTAGGGCAGGGTTTGCTGGCAATCAGCCCCAGCATTTT.

The V gene is TRBV5-1, the J gene TRBJ2-7, with a weak D call TRBD1 (5 bases). CDR3 size: 14 residues. Germline values: CDR1 SGHRS, CDR2 YFSETQ. Trimming took 0 bases from V and 5 from J, leaving 12 bases between them. The DNA for the CDR3 is TGCGCCAGCAGCTTGGGGGGCGCTTCAAACGAGCAGTACTTC. Translation gives CASSLGGASNEQYF. Supplemented by reference TRBV5-1 and TRBJ2-7, the full variable domain reads KAGVTQTPRYLIKTRGQQVTLSCSPISGHRSVSWYQQTPGQGLQFLFEYFSETQRNKGNFPGRFSGRQFSNSRSEMNVSTLELGDSALYLCASSLGGASNEQYFGPGTRLTVT.

This clonotype was observed at least ten times. The V and J genes are TRBV10-2 and TRBJ2-7, with 9 bases identical to TRBD1. Germline V gene data show CDR1 as WSHSY and CDR2 as SAAADI. The CDR3 runs to 15 residues. The V segment lost 5 bases and the J segment 2 bases; nucleotides outside the gene matches: 7. CDR3 in DNA: TGCGCCAGCAGTCCGAGACAGGGGGGGGCCTACGAGCAGTACTTC. It is translated as CASSPRQGGAYEQYF.